Shown below are 20 T cell receptor beta chains from a single sample sequenced in a study of blood T cell repertoires in COVID-19. The protocol was immunoSEQ multiplex PCR, while the TCRdb copy is restricted to in-frame clones and leaves out a portion. The table shows approximately 490,000 clones, with approximately 90% occurring only once. Source material: PBMCs or T cells enriched from blood (not recorded which). The receptors derive from a woman between 18 and 29 years old who had recovered from COVID-19.

J is TRBJ1-2 and V is TRBV3-1 (or the pseudogene TRBV3-2); no firm D call. This CDR3 spans 16 amino acids. Germline lookup yields CDR1 LGHDT and CDR2 YNNKEL (reference sequence). Trimming removed 0 bases at V and 0 bases at J, with 11 bases between. CDR3 amino acids: CASSQDWAATNYGYTF. DNA for the CDR3: TGTGCCAGCAGCCAAGATTGGGCCGCAACTAACTATGGCTACACCTTC.

This clone appeared a single time. The chain combines TRBV5-1 with TRBJ2-5; no definite D call. Germline values: CDR1 SGHRS, CDR2 YFSETQ. The length of the CDR3 is 13 residues. V was clipped by 3 bases and J by 1 base, with 7 bases between them. The CDR3 loop is CASSSRVQETQYF. DNA of the CDR3: TGCGCCAGCAGCTCCCGGGTCCAAGAGACCCAGTACTTC.

The chain joins TRBV27 to TRBJ2-7, with 9 positions matching TRBD1. Unmatched junction bases numbered 14, after V lost 2 bases and J lost 3 bases. This CDR3 is 18 amino acids long. Looked up from germline, CDR1 is MNHEY and CDR2 is SMNVEV (reference sequence). The CDR3 protein is CASSLTLTGTGTGYEQYF. CDR3 bases: TGTGCCAGCAGTTTAACCTTAACCGGGACAGGGACCGGCTACGAGCAGTACTTC.

This clone was counted between two and nine times. The chain couples TRBV11-2 to TRBJ1-6, with D tentatively TRBD1 (6 bases). Trimming left V 5 bases short and J 9 bases short, with 20 bases between. This CDR3 is built from 16 residues. Germline loops: CDR1 SGHAT, CDR2 FQNNGV. The CDR3 reads CASSRRDDGTRSPLHF. CDR3 DNA sequence: TGTGCCAGCAGCCGACGGGACGATGGGACACGTTCACCCCTCCACTTT.

This sequence joins TRBV2 and TRBJ1-5; perhaps TRBD1 as D (6 bases). Germline-derived CDR1 and CDR2 are SNHLY and FYNNEI. The CDR3 is 15 amino acids. V dropped 6 bases and J dropped 3 bases, with 15 bases sitting between them. CDR3 sequence reads: CASSFRTDFNQPQHF. CDR3 nucleotides: TGTGCCAGCAGCTTCAGGACAGATTTCAATCAGCCCCAGCATTTT.

This clone has only one observation. This chain joins TRBV20-1 and TRBJ1-1, with D unresolved. The V and J ends lost 5 bases and 7 bases respectively, with 11 bases between them. CDR1 and CDR2 from the germline V gene are DFQATT and SNEGSKA (reference sequence). The CDR3 covers 11 residues. The CDR3 DNA reads as TGCAGTGCTCCCAGCGGGATTGAAGCTTTCTTT. Translation: CSAPSGIEAFF.

This chain links TRBV27 with TRBJ2-5; 10 bases are a match to TRBD2. This CDR3 has 18 residues. V lost 1 base and J lost 2; bases outside the gene matches: 10. CDR1 and CDR2 from the germline V gene are MNHEY and SMNVEV (reference sequence). CDR3 nucleotide sequence: TGTGCCAGCAGTTTATTCCCGCGTAGCGGGGGGTTTCAAGAGACCCAGTACTTC. It specifies CASSLFPRSGGFQETQYF.

The chain recombines TRBV19 with TRBJ1-3; perhaps TRBD1 as D (5 bases). CDR1 and CDR2 (germline): LNHDA, SQIVND (reference sequence). The CDR3 contains 17 residues. Deletions cut 7 bases from V and 0 bases from J, with 19 bases between. CDR3 nucleotide sequence: TGTGCCAGTATACATCCCGGGGGACGGCTCTCTGGAAACACCATATATTTT. Amino acids: CASIHPGGRLSGNTIYF.

The V gene is TRBV21-1, the J gene TRBJ2-5; the D call of TRBD2 is as the table states it, not checked on the DNA. TRBV21-1 is described as a pseudogene. This CDR3 region has 15 residues. The CDR3 coding sequence is TGTGCCAGCAGCTCTGGGTCGGGGGAAGTGGAGACCCAGTACTTC. It specifies CASSSGSGEVETQYF.

This sequence joins TRBV3-1 (or the pseudogene TRBV3-2) and TRBJ1-3, with 8 bases that match TRBD1. The CDR3 totals 16 residues. Germline CDR1 reads LGHDT; CDR2 reads YNNKEL (reference sequence). V shed 2 bases and J 0 bases; nucleotides not matched to a gene: 3. CDR3 amino acids: CASSQPGTGSGNTIYF. For the CDR3, the DNA is TGTGCCAGCAGCCAACCCGGGACAGGCTCTGGAAACACCATATATTTT.

This chain uses TRBV6-5 with TRBJ2-7; no firm D call. Trimming took 8 bases from V and 0 from J, leaving 11 bases between them. CDR3 length: 13 amino acids. Germline-derived CDR1 and CDR2 are MNHEY and SVGAGI. The CDR3 sequence is CASSGQSSYEQYF. The CDR3 nucleotides read TGTGCCAGCTCTGGGCAGAGCTCCTACGAGCAGTACTTC.

The gene calls are TRBV5-4 and TRBJ1-6; D remains ambiguous. Germline-derived CDR1 and CDR2 are SGHNT and YYREEE (reference sequence). V was pared by 0 bases and J by 5 bases, with 9 bases between. The length of the CDR3 is 15 residues. CDR3 sequence reads: CASSLDGRNNSPLHF. CDR3 sequence (DNA): TGTGCCAGCAGCTTGGATGGCAGGAATAATTCACCCCTCCACTTT.

This clone was counted once. This chain links TRBV5-1 with TRBJ2-1; 14 bases map to TRBD2. Germline assignment: CDR1 SGHRS and CDR2 YFSETQ. The CDR3 runs 17 residues. With V trimmed by 4 bases and J by 9 bases, 12 bases remained unmatched. CDR3 bases: TGCGCCAGCAGCCCATCGACTAGCGGGGGGGCCTCAGGTGAGCAGTTCTTC. Residues: CASSPSTSGGASGEQFF. The full variable domain, completed using reference TRBV5-1 and TRBJ2-1, is KAGVTQTPRYLIKTRGQQVTLSCSPISGHRSVSWYQQTPGQGLQFLFEYFSETQRNKGNFPGRFSGRQFSNSRSEMNVSTLELGDSALYLCASSPSTSGGASGEQFFGPGTRLTVL.

The V call is TRBV7-9, the J call TRBJ2-5; D unresolved. This CDR3 has 14 residues. The germline gives CDR1 SEHNR, CDR2 FQNEAQ (reference sequence). V gave up 5 bases and J gave up 5 bases, with 15 bases separating them. The CDR3 protein is CASSASLVRETQYF. CDR3 in DNA: TGTGCCAGCAGCGCTTCTCTCGTTCGGGAGACCCAGTACTTC. Using reference TRBV7-9 and TRBJ2-5 for the parts outside the CDR3, the full variable domain is DTGVSQNPRHKITKRGQNVTFRCDPISEHNRLYWYRQTLGQGPEFLTYFQNEAQLEKSRLLSDRFSAERPKGSFSTLEIQRTEQGDSAMYLCASSASLVRETQYFGPGTRLLVL.

The chain couples TRBV5-1 to TRBJ2-7, with 11 bases that match TRBD1. The CDR3 spans 15 residues. The V and J ends lost 4 bases and 3 bases, in that order; junction bases with no gene match: 6. The germline V gene encodes CDR1 SGHRS and CDR2 YFSETQ. This CDR3 is CASSPGTGGLYEQYF. The CDR3 coding sequence is TGCGCCAGCAGCCCGGGGACAGGGGGTCTCTACGAGCAGTACTTC.

The chain uses TRBV30 and TRBJ2-2; a weak D match, TRBD1 (5 bases). Trimming took 0 bases from V and 8 from J, leaving 13 bases between them. CDR3 size: 14 residues. Looked up from germline, CDR1 is GTSNPN and CDR2 is SVGIG (reference sequence). CDR3 sequence (DNA): TGTGCCTGGAGTGTATTAGGGGCGACGGGGGAGCTGTTTTTT. It is translated as CAWSVLGATGELFF. Supplemented by reference TRBV30 and TRBJ2-2, the full variable domain reads SQTIHQWPATLVQPVGSPLSLECTVEGTSNPNLYWYRQAAGRGLQLLFYSVGIGQISSEVPQNLSASRPQDRQFILSSKKLLLSDSGFYLCAWSVLGATGELFFGEGSRLTVL.

This rearrangement joins TRBV7-8 to TRBJ2-1; 11 nucleotides line up with TRBD1. From germline, CDR1 is SGHVS and CDR2 FQNEAQ. V trimming: 5 bases; J trimming: 1 base; junction bases outside the gene matches: 25. The length of the CDR3 is 23 residues. The CDR3 DNA reads TGTGCCAGCAGCCTACGCTCCTTCCCCGGGACAGGGGGAAGCGGGGGGTCCTACAATGAGCAGTTCTTC. Its protein is CASSLRSFPGTGGSGGSYNEQFF. Using reference TRBV7-8 and TRBJ2-1 for the parts outside the CDR3, the full variable domain is GAGVSQSPRYKVAKRGQDVALRCDPISGHVSLFWYQQALGQGPEFLTYFQNEAQLDKSGLPSDRFFAERPEGSVSTLKIQRTQQEDSAVYLCASSLRSFPGTGGSGGSYNEQFFGPGTRLTVL.

The chain couples TRBV5-5 to TRBJ1-2; unclear D gene. The V end was cut by 3 bases, the J end by 7 bases, with 13 bases between. Germline V gene data show CDR1 as SGHKS and CDR2 as YYEKEE (reference sequence). The CDR3 runs 13 residues. DNA of the CDR3: TGTGCCAGCAGCTATGATTACGAGGGTGGCTACACCTTC. Its translation: CASSYDYEGGYTF.

V is TRBV10-3 and J is TRBJ1-1; D remains unclear. V lost 8 bases and J 0 bases, leaving 10 bases between the germline ends. CDR1 is ENHRY and CDR2 is SYGVKD in the germline V gene. CDR3 length: 13 amino acids. For the CDR3, the DNA is TGTGCCATCTCTGGGCCTGTGAACACTGAAGCTTTCTTT. As protein: CAISGPVNTEAFF.

This chain joins TRBV30 and TRBJ1-2; 7 nucleotides align to TRBD1. Trimming cost V 5 bases and J 8 bases; bases outside gene matches: 8. Germline V lookup: CDR1 GTSNPN, CDR2 SVGIG (reference sequence). CDR3 size: 12 residues. The CDR3 DNA is TGTGCCTGGCTTTCAGACAGGGCGGGCTACACCTTC. Amino acids: CAWLSDRAGYTF.